This T cell receptor beta chain appears in the sequencing data of a study of T-cell reconstitution after alpha-beta-depleted transplantation in children. The CDR3 is made up of 12 amino acids. Unique molecular identifiers tagged the TCRbeta library. TCRdb re-derived calls from the PCR reads in MiXCR, one entry per CDR3 protein. This sample has approximately 800,000 distinct CDR3 sequences, with 16% found just once. The table lists this clonotype with a count of one. This clonotype was obtained from a male patient younger than 18 who had a stem cell transplant for acute lymphoblastic leukemia, so the T cells may come from the graft donor. The sample in question was PBMCs, mostly from graft donor cells, obtained 360 days after TCRalphabeta/CD19-depleted stem cell transplant. V usage is TRBV21-1 and J usage is TRBJ1-2. TRBV21-1 is labeled a pseudogene. CDR3 protein: CASSKVEGGYTF. CDR3 in DNA: TGTGCCAGCAGCAAGGTTGAGGGTGGCTACACCTTC.